This T cell receptor (beta chain) was obtained from a study of T cells after posttransplantation cyclophosphamide. Data came from immunoSEQ multiplex PCR; TCRdb stores just in-frame clones and leaves some out. The sample includes about 50,000 clones, roughly 92% of them seen just once. V gave up 8 bases and J gave up 5 bases; unmatched junction bases: 6. The CDR3 has 13 residues. The germline gives CDR1 MNHNY, CDR2 SVGAGI (reference sequence). Study-wide results and limits: Recipient CMV seropositivity and CMV reactivation strongly tracked TRB clonality. TRB overlap between skin or GI tissue T cells and blood was limited. Donor-recipient repertoire similarity was low at 1-2 months, rising over year one.

Comments on this clone: What it recognizes is unknown.

The chain is built from TRBV6-6 and TRBJ1-2; 9 nucleotides match TRBD1. Sequencing input: PBMCs. The clonotype was recovered from a woman aged 25 to 39 in good health and a related stem cell transplant donor. CDR3: CASGTGRAYGYTF. For the CDR3, the DNA is TGTGCCAGCGGGACAGGGAGGGCGTATGGCTACACCTTC.